This T cell receptor (beta chain) was profiled in a study of CD8 T cells in Susac syndrome. Sequencing targeted TCR beta in T cells from blood (CD8+ and CD4+). The CD8+ and CD4+ T cells were negatively isolated, with the TEMRA cells enriched by FACS. Findings of the study overall: As the study acknowledged, the number of individuals in its TCR sequencing and HLA analysis was relatively small.

About this clonotype itself: No antigen is known for it.

The CDR3 extends over 12 amino acids. The germline V gene encodes CDR1 SGHNT and CDR2 YYREEE (reference sequence). The V and J ends lost 2 bases and 3 bases respectively, with 0 bases between them. An amount of RNA that ranged from roughly 0.45 to 1 ug was reverse transcribed with random hexamers. An immunoSEQ multiplex PCR amplified TCR beta CDR3 over 54 Vbeta and 13 Jbeta. MiXCR, run by TCRdb on the immunoSEQ multiplex PCR reads, gives a single entry per CDR3 protein. The sample includes 150,000 to 160,000 distinct CDR3 sequences, just under 95% of them seen just once. The sequencing input was CD8+ T cells from PBMCs. The sequence came from a human donor with multiple sclerosis. The chain joins TRBV5-4 to TRBJ2-6, with D unclear. The CDR3 spells CASSFGANVLTF. The CDR3 DNA follows: TGTGCCAGCAGCTTTGGGGCCAACGTCCTGACTTTC.